The 31 T cell receptor beta chains listed next were all sequenced from one sample in a study of radiotherapy plus CTLA-4 blockade in lung cancer. This table comes from immunoSEQ multiplex PCR, and its TCRdb copy is limited to in-frame clones, with some not included. Seen here are about 98,000 clones, around 88% observed once, and the top ten hold under 5.5%. Here the sequenced sample was peripheral blood, taken from a patient treated with radiotherapy plus ipilimumab. The receptors stem from a human donor with non-small cell lung cancer that progressed on radiotherapy plus ipilimumab.

The V and J genes are TRBV5-1 and TRBJ2-7, with D uncertain. With 0 bases removed from V and 0 bases from J, the gap between germline ends came to 10 bases. The CDR3 consists of 15 residues. Germline CDR1 and CDR2: SGHRS and YFSETQ. CDR3 residues: CASSLDGTVSYEQYF. As DNA, the CDR3 is TGCGCCAGCAGCTTGGATGGTACAGTCTCCTACGAGCAGTACTTC.

The chain combines TRBV2 with TRBJ2-2; 13 bases align to TRBD2. After removal of 6 bases from V and 3 bases from J, the junction contained 10 bases not matched to a gene. The CDR3 length is 18 residues. Germline values: CDR1 SNHLY, CDR2 FYNNEI. CDR3 DNA sequence: TGTGCCAGCAGCCCCCACCTAGGACTAGCGGGAGACACCGGGGAGCTGTTTTTT. Translating gives CASSPHLGLAGDTGELFF.

The chain combines TRBV2 with TRBJ2-3; perhaps TRBD2 as D (5 bases). Trimming removed 2 bases from V and 3 bases from J, with 12 bases in between. The CDR3 contains 15 residues. Germline CDR1 reads SNHLY; CDR2 reads FYNNEI. The CDR3 DNA reads TGTGCCAGCAGTGAAAGGGCTAGCAGAACAGATACGCAGTATTTT. Its protein product is CASSERASRTDTQYF.

This clone was seen just once. The rearrangement links TRBV7-9 to TRBJ2-1; 7 bases match TRBD2. This CDR3 comprises 14 residues. Looked up from germline, CDR1 is SEHNR and CDR2 is FQNEAQ (reference sequence). V was pared by 2 bases and J by 3 bases, with 1 base of the junction left unmatched. The DNA of the CDR3 is TGTGCCAGCAGCTTACTAGCGGACTACAATGAGCAGTTCTTC. Amino acids: CASSLLADYNEQFF. Full variable domain (remainder filled in from reference TRBV7-9 and TRBJ2-1): DTGVSQNPRHKITKRGQNVTFRCDPISEHNRLYWYRQTLGQGPEFLTYFQNEAQLEKSRLLSDRFSAERPKGSFSTLEIQRTEQGDSAMYLCASSLLADYNEQFFGPGTRLTVL.

The CDR3 nucleotides are TGTGCCAGCAGTGAAACCGAACTAGGAGGCTACGAGCAGTACTTC. Protein sequence: CASSETELGGYEQYF. The chain carries TRBV2 and TRBJ2-7, with D possibly TRBD2 on 5 matching bases. Germline V gene data show CDR1 as SNHLY and CDR2 as FYNNEI. This CDR3 has 15 residues. Trimming shortened V by 2 bases and J by 3 bases, and 14 bases separated the two germline ends.

The V call is TRBV10-3, the J call TRBJ2-2, with 8 bases identical to TRBD1. Per the germline V gene, CDR1 is ENHRY and CDR2 is SYGVKD. The CDR3 is 16 residues long. Trimming cost V 3 bases and J 4 bases; bases outside gene matches: 7. CDR3 amino acids: CAISDQDRVGTGELFF. Here the CDR3 DNA reads TGTGCCATCAGTGACCAGGACAGGGTAGGCACCGGGGAGCTGTTTTTT.

The V gene is TRBV6-1, the J gene TRBJ2-7; 8 nucleotides line up with TRBD2. J lost 1 base, V lost 2 bases, and 1 base had no gene match. Germline-derived CDR1 and CDR2 are MNHNS and SASEGT. CDR3 length: 14 residues. CDR3 loop: CASSETSGSYEQYF. The CDR3, as DNA: TGTGCCAGCAGTGAAACTAGCGGATCCTACGAGCAGTACTTC.

This chain links TRBV19 with TRBJ2-7; no firm D call. CDR1 and CDR2 from the germline V gene are LNHDA and SQIVND (reference sequence). The CDR3 sequence is 13 residues long. V lost 9 bases and J lost 2, with 14 bases in between. The CDR3 sequence is CASSTGWAYEQYF. The CDR3 bases are TGTGCCAGCTCGACCGGTTGGGCCTACGAGCAGTACTTC.

The chain joins TRBV4-2 to TRBJ2-5; D is perhaps TRBD2 (6 bases). This CDR3 contains 16 residues. V dropped 4 bases and J dropped 5 bases, with 20 bases sitting between them. From germline, CDR1 is LGHNA and CDR2 YNFKEQ. The CDR3: CASSRSSSQGGETQYF. CDR3 bases: TGTGCCAGCAGCCGTTCTTCGAGCCAGGGAGGCGAGACCCAGTACTTC.

The chain employs TRBV6-1 and TRBJ2-7; D is undetermined. The germline V gene encodes CDR1 MNHNS and CDR2 SASEGT. The CDR3 extends over 13 amino acids. Trimming left V 6 bases short and J 4 bases short, with 13 bases between. CDR3 protein: CASRGPLKYEQYF. The CDR3 DNA is TGTGCCAGCAGAGGGCCCCTTAAGTACGAGCAGTACTTC.

The chain links TRBV6-6 to TRBJ1-5, with D uncertain. Trimming stripped 4 bases from V and 5 bases from J, with 12 bases between. Germline-derived CDR1 and CDR2 are MNHNY and SVGAGI (reference sequence). The length of the CDR3 is 14 residues. The CDR3 DNA follows: TGTGCCAGCAGTTTCGGCGGATCCGATCAGCCCCAGCATTTT. It encodes CASSFGGSDQPQHF.

V gene TRBV4-1 combines with J gene TRBJ2-7; D gene ambiguous. This CDR3 spans 15 amino acids. The germline V and J ends were trimmed by 0 bases and 6 bases, with 15 bases remaining between them. Germline-derived CDR1 and CDR2 are MGHRA and YSYEKL. The CDR3 DNA is TGCGCCAGCAGCCAAGAAGATGGAGACTTTGTCGAGCAGTACTTC. This gives the protein CASSQEDGDFVEQYF.

This clone was seen a handful of times. The chain carries TRBV5-8 and TRBJ1-5; perhaps TRBD1 as D (6 bases). The germline V and J ends were trimmed by 4 bases and 1 base, with 9 bases remaining between them. This CDR3 has 14 residues. Germline loops: CDR1 SGHTS, CDR2 YDEGEE. CDR3 sequence: CASSRGGSNQPQHF. Written as DNA, the CDR3 is TGTGCCAGCAGCCGGGGGGGCAGCAATCAGCCCCAGCATTTT.

The rearrangement joins TRBV7-6 to TRBJ1-1; D is undetermined. The germline V and J ends were trimmed by 1 base and 0 bases, with 9 bases remaining between them. Germline CDR1 reads SGHVS; CDR2 reads FNYEAQ. The length of the CDR3 is 15 residues. In nucleotides, the CDR3 is TGTGCCAGCAGCTTAGAAGGTCAGATGAACACTGAAGCTTTCTTT. This gives the protein CASSLEGQMNTEAFF.

This clone is a singleton in its sample. The V and J genes are TRBV5-1 and TRBJ2-5; D unclear. CDR3 length: 14 residues. The ends were cut back, 0 bases at V and 4 bases at J, with 10 bases in the middle. Per germline, CDR1 SGHRS and CDR2 YFSETQ. CDR3 region: CASSLDPTGETQYF. DNA of the CDR3: TGCGCCAGCAGCTTGGACCCCACCGGAGAGACCCAGTACTTC. The full variable domain, with the rest looked up from reference TRBV5-1 and TRBJ2-5, is KAGVTQTPRYLIKTRGQQVTLSCSPISGHRSVSWYQQTPGQGLQFLFEYFSETQRNKGNFPGRFSGRQFSNSRSEMNVSTLELGDSALYLCASSLDPTGETQYFGPGTRLLVL.

The V and J genes are TRBV2 and TRBJ1-1, with D hard to call. Germline V CDR1 and CDR2: SNHLY, FYNNEI. The CDR3 spans 12 residues. Between the trimmed V and J ends, which lost 7 bases and 7 bases, there was a span of 13 bases. The CDR3 DNA reads as TGTGCCAGCACTAGGTCTCAGGTTGAAGCTTTCTTT. Protein sequence: CASTRSQVEAFF.

As concerns this clone: A read error may produce the germline difference seen at one junction end. The chain recombines TRBV6-5 with TRBJ1-1; 8 nucleotides agree with TRBD1. This CDR3 is built from 12 residues. Germline V lookup: CDR1 MNHEY, CDR2 SVGAGI. The CDR3 coding sequence is TGTGCCAGCATTTCCGGGACAGGAGTCCATGTCTTT. This translates into CASISGTGVHVF.

CDR3 sequence: CASSQPPQGRNTEAFF. CDR3 DNA sequence: TGCGCCAGCAGCCAACCGCCTCAGGGACGGAACACTGAAGCTTTCTTT. This sequence joins TRBV4-1 and TRBJ1-1, with D possibly matching TRBD1 (5 bases). The germline V and J ends were trimmed by 2 bases and 1 base, with 14 bases remaining between them. Looked up from germline, CDR1 is MGHRA and CDR2 is YSYEKL. This CDR3 has 16 residues.

The chain links TRBV5-4 to TRBJ1-3; D not resolved. In germline, CDR1 is SGHNT, CDR2 YYREEE (reference sequence). Trimming pared 2 bases from V and 1 base from J, leaving 4 bases between. The CDR3 consists of 13 residues. CDR3 sequence (DNA): TGTGCCAGCAGCTTAGTATCTGGAAACACCATATATTTT. It codes for CASSLVSGNTIYF.

V and J are TRBV4-1 and TRBJ2-5, with 9 bases identical to TRBD2. Germline loops: CDR1 MGHRA, CDR2 YSYEKL. With 4 bases clipped from V and 2 bases from J, the junction kept 5 bases outside the gene matches. This CDR3 comprises 15 residues. The DNA of the CDR3 is TGCGCCAGCAGCCTGGGGGGACTAGCACAAGAGACCCAGTACTTC. This sequence encodes CASSLGGLAQETQYF.

This chain connects TRBV21-1 to TRBJ2-2; the DNA was not used to check the table's D call, TRBD2. TRBV21-1 is a recognized pseudogene. The CDR3 extends over 14 amino acids. The chain's CDR3 is CASSKVPGTGELFF. CDR3 bases: TGTGCCAGCAGCAAAGTACCGGGGACCGGGGAGCTGTTTTTT.

The chain couples TRBV6-1 to TRBJ1-5; TRBD1 is a possible D gene (5 bases). Trimming pared 7 bases from V and 5 bases from J, leaving 12 bases between. The CDR3 covers 13 residues. From germline, CDR1 is MNHNS and CDR2 SASEGT. CDR3 protein: CASMGGVDQPQHF. The CDR3 nucleotides are TGTGCCAGCATGGGGGGGGTCGATCAGCCCCAGCATTTT.

This chain connects TRBV18 to TRBJ2-1, with 12 bases matching TRBD2. The CDR3 loop spans 16 amino acids. Germline lookup yields CDR1 KGHSH and CDR2 LQKENI. Unmatched junction bases numbered 7, after V lost 3 bases and J lost 7 bases. CDR3 loop: CASSPGLAGRENEQFF. The DNA for the CDR3 is TGTGCCAGCTCACCCGGACTAGCGGGAAGGGAAAATGAGCAGTTCTTC.

This clone was seen a few times. This chain uses TRBV18 with TRBJ1-1; TRBD1 matches 8 bases. Germline trimming cut 2 bases from V and 4 bases from J; bases unmatched to any gene: 6. The CDR3 sequence is 15 residues long. Germline CDR1 KGHSH, CDR2 LQKENI. CDR3 loop: CASSPKRTGTTEAFF. CDR3 sequence (DNA): TGTGCCAGCTCACCAAAAAGGACAGGGACCACTGAAGCTTTCTTT. The variable domain in full, completed from reference TRBV18 and TRBJ1-1, reads NAGVMQNPRHLVRRRGQEARLRCSPMKGHSHVYWYRQLPEEGLKFMVYLQKENIIDESGMPKERFSAEFPKEGPSILRIQQVVRGDSAAYFCASSPKRTGTTEAFFGQGTRLTVV.

This chain connects TRBV5-1 to TRBJ2-1; TRBD1 matches at 7 bases. Germline CDR1 reads SGHRS; CDR2 reads YFSETQ. This CDR3 spans 15 amino acids. V gave up 3 bases and J gave up 12 bases; unmatched junction bases: 15. In nucleotides, the CDR3 is TGCGCCAGCAGCTCGGGGACAGCATGGGGTGATCGGCAGTTCTTC. Translated, it gives CASSSGTAWGDRQFF. Using reference TRBV5-1 and TRBJ2-1 for the parts outside the CDR3, the full variable domain is KAGVTQTPRYLIKTRGQQVTLSCSPISGHRSVSWYQQTPGQGLQFLFEYFSETQRNKGNFPGRFSGRQFSNSRSEMNVSTLELGDSALYLCASSSGTAWGDRQFFGPGTRLTVL.

This rearrangement joins TRBV10-2 to TRBJ1-4; 9 nucleotides line up with TRBD1. CDR3 size: 15 residues. The V gene end was trimmed by 6 bases and the J gene end by 4 bases; junction bases not matched to a gene: 6. Germline CDR1 is WSHSY and CDR2 is SAAADI. The CDR3 DNA is TGCGCCAGCAGCCGGACAGGGGACCTTAATGAAAAACTGTTTTTT. Translation gives CASSRTGDLNEKLFF.

The chain carries TRBV5-1 and TRBJ2-5; no firm D call. V was shortened by 1 base and J by 5 bases, with 12 bases between the two germline ends. The germline CDR1 and CDR2 sequences are SGHRS and YFSETQ. The CDR3 extends over 14 amino acids. CDR3 bases: TGCGCCAGCAGCTTGTCCGATGGGTGGGAGACCCAGTACTTC. Residues: CASSLSDGWETQYF. Full variable domain (missing parts from reference TRBV5-1 and TRBJ2-5): KAGVTQTPRYLIKTRGQQVTLSCSPISGHRSVSWYQQTPGQGLQFLFEYFSETQRNKGNFPGRFSGRQFSNSRSEMNVSTLELGDSALYLCASSLSDGWETQYFGPGTRLLVL.

The chain has TRBV19 and TRBJ1-2, with 10 positions matching TRBD1. The CDR3 covers 15 residues. With 4 bases clipped from V and 6 bases from J, the junction kept 8 bases outside the gene matches. Germline loops: CDR1 LNHDA, CDR2 SQIVND (reference sequence). CDR3 in DNA: TGTGCCAGTAGTACGACCGGGACAGGGGCGGATGGCTACACCTTC. Amino acid sequence: CASSTTGTGADGYTF. Supplemented by reference TRBV19 and TRBJ1-2, the full variable domain reads DGGITQSPKYLFRKEGQNVTLSCEQNLNHDAMYWYRQDPGQGLRLIYYSQIVNDFQKGDIAEGYSVSREKKESFPLTVTSAQKNPTAFYLCASSTTGTGADGYTFGSGTRLTVV.

The V gene is TRBV6-5, the J gene TRBJ1-1, with 7 bases identical to TRBD1. With V trimmed by 4 bases and J by 10 bases, 3 bases remained unmatched. The CDR3 length is 11 residues. From germline, CDR1 is MNHEY and CDR2 SVGAGI. In DNA, the CDR3 is TGTGCCAGCAGTTGGAAGGGGGCAGCTTTCTTT. Its protein is CASSWKGAAFF.

This chain joins TRBV7-9 and TRBJ2-7; D possibly corresponds to TRBD2 (5 bases). Trimming shortened V by 4 bases and J by 4 bases, and 8 bases separated the two germline ends. CDR1 is SEHNR and CDR2 is FQNEAQ in the germline V gene (reference sequence). The CDR3 contains 12 residues. The CDR3 reads CASSSAAYEQYF. As DNA, the CDR3 is TGTGCCAGCAGCTCAGCGGCTTACGAGCAGTACTTC.

V usage is TRBV6-5 and J usage is TRBJ2-1; D is unresolved. Trimming stripped 7 bases from V and 10 bases from J, with 14 bases between. This CDR3 comprises 12 residues. Germline loops: CDR1 MNHEY, CDR2 SVGAGI. The DNA of the CDR3 is TGTGCCAGCAAAATCCCGATGGGGGAGCAGTTCTTC. As protein: CASKIPMGEQFF.